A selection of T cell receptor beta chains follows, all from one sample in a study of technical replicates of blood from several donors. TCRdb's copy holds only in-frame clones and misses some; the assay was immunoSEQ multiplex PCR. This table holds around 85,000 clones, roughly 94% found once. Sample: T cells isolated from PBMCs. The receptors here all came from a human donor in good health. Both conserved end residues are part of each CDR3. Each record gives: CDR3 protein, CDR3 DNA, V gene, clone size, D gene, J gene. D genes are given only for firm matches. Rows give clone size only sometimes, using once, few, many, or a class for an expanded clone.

CDR3: CASKGGVDGYTF
DNA: TGTGCTAGTAAAGGGGGCGTCGATGGCTACACCTTC
V: TRBV12-5
size: NA
D: TRBD1
J: TRBJ1-2

CDR3: CASSVQGNSNQPQHF
DNA: TGTGCCAGTAGTGTACAGGGAAATAGCAATCAGCCCCAGCATTTT
V: TRBV19
size: NA
D: NA
J: TRBJ1-5

CDR3: CASSSLAGGGETQYF
DNA: TGTGCCAGCAGTTCACTAGCGGGAGGAGGAGAGACCCAGTACTTC
V: TRBV27
size: NA
D: TRBD2
J: TRBJ2-5

CDR3: CASSPSGAGGYEQYF
DNA: TGCGCCAGCAGCCCCTCAGGGGCAGGGGGCTACGAGCAGTACTTC
V: TRBV4-1
size: NA
D: TRBD1
J: TRBJ2-7

CDR3: CASRKETVVNQPQHF
DNA: TGTGCCAGCAGAAAAGAGACAGTCGTCAATCAGCCCCAGCATTTT
V: TRBV21-1
size: NA
D: NA
J: TRBJ1-5

CDR3: CASSFFLQRFTDTQYF
DNA: TGTGCCAGCAGCTTTTTTCTTCAACGGTTCACAGATACGCAGTATTTT
V: TRBV7-9
size: once
D: NA
J: TRBJ2-3

CDR3: CAWSSKYRAFSAGELFF
DNA: TGTGCCTGGAGCTCCAAATACAGGGCATTCTCTGCCGGGGAGCTGTTTTTT
V: TRBV30
size: NA
D: NA
J: TRBJ2-2

CDR3: CASKGRLLAKNIQYF
DNA: TGTGCCAGCAAAGGGAGACTCCTAGCCAAAAACATTCAGTACTTC
V: TRBV2
size: NA
D: NA
J: TRBJ2-4

CDR3: CASSYLLGGTSGRGNEQFF
DNA: TGTGCCAGCAGTTACCTCCTAGGAGGGACTAGCGGGAGAGGTAATGAGCAGTTCTTC
V: TRBV27
size: NA
D: TRBD2
J: TRBJ2-1

CDR3: CASSFGQSNTGELFF
DNA: TGTGCCAGCAGCTTTGGACAATCGAACACCGGGGAGCTGTTTTTT
V: TRBV7-9
size: NA
D: NA
J: TRBJ2-2

CDR3: CASSQDRGLVLPYEQYF
DNA: TGCGCCAGCAGCCAAGATCGAGGACTAGTCCTACCGTACGAGCAGTACTTC
V: TRBV4-1
size: NA
D: TRBD2
J: TRBJ2-7

CDR3: CASSLSRAGGPYEQFF
DNA: TGTGCCAGCAGTTTATCCCGGGCGGGGGGGCCGTATGAGCAGTTCTTC
V: TRBV6-5
size: NA
D: TRBD2
J: TRBJ2-1

CDR3: CASSVIRDTGELFF
DNA: TGCGCCAGCAGTGTAATCAGGGACACCGGGGAGCTGTTTTTT
V: TRBV10-1
size: NA
D: NA
J: TRBJ2-2

CDR3: CASSLVGKGQPQHF
DNA: TGTGCCAGCAGTTTAGTCGGGAAGGGTCAGCCCCAGCATTTT
V: TRBV27
size: NA
D: NA
J: TRBJ1-5

CDR3: CASKERLAGYNEQFF
DNA: TGTGCCAGTAAGGAACGACTAGCGGGATACAATGAGCAGTTCTTC
V: TRBV19
size: NA
D: TRBD2
J: TRBJ2-1

CDR3: CASSVMTSGETQYF
DNA: TGTGCCAGCAGCGTTATGACTAGTGGGGAGACCCAGTACTTC
V: TRBV9
size: NA
D: NA
J: TRBJ2-5

CDR3: CASSASAENYGYTF
DNA: TGTGCCAGCAGCGCCTCTGCCGAGAACTATGGCTACACCTTC
V: TRBV9
size: NA
D: NA
J: TRBJ1-2

CDR3: CASSVAGLFQETQYF
DNA: TGTGCCAGCAGCGTAGCAGGACTATTCCAAGAGACCCAGTACTTC
V: TRBV9
size: NA
D: NA
J: TRBJ2-5

CDR3: CASTLGGASSTDTQYF
DNA: TGTGCCAGCACCCTAGGGGGGGCTTCTAGCACAGATACGCAGTATTTT
V: TRBV9
size: NA
D: NA
J: TRBJ2-3

CDR3: CASSLMQGAGQPQHF
DNA: TGTGCCAGCAGCTTGATGCAGGGGGCAGGTCAGCCCCAGCATTTT
V: TRBV7-2
size: NA
D: TRBD1
J: TRBJ1-5

CDR3: CASTGGAGLNTEAFF
DNA: TGTGCCAGCACCGGGGGGGCGGGTTTGAACACTGAAGCTTTCTTT
V: TRBV9
size: NA
D: NA
J: TRBJ1-1

CDR3: CASSRDRENYEQYF
DNA: TGCGCCAGCAGCAGGGACAGGGAAAACTACGAGCAGTACTTC
V: TRBV5-1
size: NA
D: TRBD1
J: TRBJ2-7

CDR3: CASSEAIAAYGYTF
DNA: TGTGCCAGCAGTGAAGCGATAGCAGCGTATGGCTACACCTTC
V: TRBV6-1
size: NA
D: NA
J: TRBJ1-2

CDR3: CASSQRQGGAGELFF
DNA: TGCGCCAGCAGCCAAAGGCAGGGAGGCGCCGGGGAGCTGTTTTTT
V: TRBV4-1
size: NA
D: NA
J: TRBJ2-2

CDR3: CASSYSLIRTVREAFF
DNA: TGTGCCAGCAGTTACTCACTTATTCGGACAGTCCGGGAAGCTTTCTTT
V: TRBV6-6
size: NA
D: NA
J: TRBJ1-1

CDR3: CASSQGAINTGELFF
DNA: TGTGCCAGCAGCCAGGGGGCTATAAACACCGGGGAGCTGTTTTTT
V: TRBV27
size: NA
D: TRBD1
J: TRBJ2-2

CDR3: CASSLGGTGSTDTQYF
DNA: TGTGCCAGCAGCTTGGGCGGCACCGGATCCACAGATACGCAGTATTTT
V: TRBV5-6
size: NA
D: NA
J: TRBJ2-3

CDR3: CASSLDRVTLF
DNA: TGCGCCAGCAGCCTGGACAGAGTCACACTCTTT
V: TRBV4-1
size: NA
D: NA
J: TRBJ1-1

CDR3: CASSVGRQGELYGYTF
DNA: TGTGCCAGCAGCGTAGGGCGGCAGGGGGAACTGTATGGCTACACCTTC
V: TRBV9
size: NA
D: TRBD1
J: TRBJ1-2

CDR3: CASRVGSSTQYF
DNA: TGCGCCAGCAGGGTTGGATCTAGTACGCAGTATTTT
V: TRBV5-1
size: NA
D: NA
J: TRBJ2-3

CDR3: CASAGYNEQFF
DNA: TGTGCCAGCGCAGGGTACAATGAGCAGTTCTTC
V: TRBV27
size: NA
D: NA
J: TRBJ2-1

CDR3: CASSRVGVAAYEQYF
DNA: TGTGCCAGCTCCCGCGTAGGGGTAGCGGCCTACGAGCAGTACTTC
V: TRBV18
size: NA
D: NA
J: TRBJ2-7

CDR3: CASSVVGGNTEAFF
DNA: TGTGCCAGCAGCGTAGTCGGGGGGAACACTGAAGCTTTCTTT
V: TRBV9
size: once
D: NA
J: TRBJ1-1

CDR3: CASTRQGKKLFF
DNA: TGTGCCAGCACCCGACAGGGGAAAAAACTGTTTTTT
V: TRBV6-1
size: NA
D: TRBD1
J: TRBJ1-4

CDR3: CASSQAGTGLAGVTELFF
DNA: TGCGCCAGCAGCCAAGCAGGGACAGGACTAGCGGGAGTGACTGAGCTGTTTTTT
V: TRBV4-1
size: NA
D: TRBD2
J: TRBJ2-2

CDR3: CASSPLLGGPRGYGYTF
DNA: TGTGCCAGCAGCCCCCTCCTCGGGGGGCCTCGGGGCTATGGCTACACCTTC
V: TRBV28
size: NA
D: NA
J: TRBJ1-2

CDR3: CASSPTPGGEGTGELFF
DNA: TGTGCCAGCAGCCCTACACCGGGGGGGGAAGGGACCGGGGAGCTGTTTTTT
V: TRBV5-4
size: NA
D: TRBD2
J: TRBJ2-2